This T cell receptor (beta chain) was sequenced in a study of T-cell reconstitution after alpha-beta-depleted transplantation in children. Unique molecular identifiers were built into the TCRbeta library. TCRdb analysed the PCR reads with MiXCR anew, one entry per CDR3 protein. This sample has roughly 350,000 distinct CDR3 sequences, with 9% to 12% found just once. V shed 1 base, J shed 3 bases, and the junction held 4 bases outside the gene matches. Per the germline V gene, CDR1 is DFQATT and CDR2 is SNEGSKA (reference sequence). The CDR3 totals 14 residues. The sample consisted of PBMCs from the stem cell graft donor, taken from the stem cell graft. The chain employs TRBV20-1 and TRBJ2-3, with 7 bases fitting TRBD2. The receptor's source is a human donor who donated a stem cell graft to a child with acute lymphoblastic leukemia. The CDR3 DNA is TGCAGTGCTAGAGGGTCCGGGGGGACAGATACGCAGTATTTT. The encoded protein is CSARGSGGTDTQYF.